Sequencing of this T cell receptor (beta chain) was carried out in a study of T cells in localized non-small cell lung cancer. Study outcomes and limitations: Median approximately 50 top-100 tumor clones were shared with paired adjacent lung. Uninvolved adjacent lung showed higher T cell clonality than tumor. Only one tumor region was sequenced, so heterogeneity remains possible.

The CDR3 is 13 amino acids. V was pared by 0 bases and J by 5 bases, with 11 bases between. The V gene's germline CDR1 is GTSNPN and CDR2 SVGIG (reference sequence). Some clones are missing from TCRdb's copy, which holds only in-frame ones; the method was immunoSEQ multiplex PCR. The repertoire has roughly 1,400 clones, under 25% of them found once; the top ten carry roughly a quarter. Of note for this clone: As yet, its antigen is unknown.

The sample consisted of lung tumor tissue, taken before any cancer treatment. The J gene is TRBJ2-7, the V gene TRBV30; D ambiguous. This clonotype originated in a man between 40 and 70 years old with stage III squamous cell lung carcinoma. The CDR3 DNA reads TGTGCCTGGAGTGTAGGGCTCCTAGACGAGCAGTACTTC. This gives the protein CAWSVGLLDEQYF.